The rows below give T cell receptor beta chains drawn from one sample of a study of cytomegalovirus exposure and HLA in healthy donors. Assay used: immunoSEQ multiplex PCR; TCRdb lists only in-frame clones, some missing. The sample spans more than 90,000 clones; the ten largest clones claim 6.8%. Sequenced: PBMCs. The receptors were sampled from a man aged 35 to 55 in good health and CMV-seropositive. CDR3s include the opening cysteine and the closing phenylalanine or tryptophan. A D gene is named only where the DNA matches it firmly.

D gene,J gene,V gene,CDR3 length,CDR3 DNA,CDR3 protein
TRBD2,TRBJ2-2,TRBV11-3,16,TGTGCCAGCAGCCCCGGACTAGCGGGAGTACCCGGGGAGCTGTTTTTT,CASSPGLAGVPGELFF
TRBD2,TRBJ2-1,TRBV7-3,16,TGTGCCAGCAGCCCATTCACCGGGAGGGATTACAATGAGCAGTTCTTC,CASSPFTGRDYNEQFF
TRBD1,TRBJ1-4,TRBV30,14,TGTGCCTGGAGTACCGGGACAGGGCTTGAAAAACTGTTTTTT,CAWSTGTGLEKLFF
NA,TRBJ2-5,TRBV29-1,16,TGCAGCGTCTCCGGGGGGCAGGCAGACAAATGGGAGACCCAGTACTTC,CSVSGGQADKWETQYF
NA,TRBJ2-5,TRBV5-1,12,TGCGCCAGCAGCCCGGGTTTTGAGACCCAGTACTTC,CASSPGFETQYF
TRBD2,TRBJ2-6,TRBV7-9,19,TGTGCCAGCAGCCCTAGATGGGGCGGGGGTTCATCTGGGGCCAACGTCCTGACTTTC,CASSPRWGGGSSGANVLTF
TRBD2,TRBJ2-3,TRBV9,15,TGTGCCAGCAGCCCGAGGGACTACGGCTTAGATACGCAGTATTTT,CASSPRDYGLDTQYF
NA,TRBJ1-4,TRBV5-1,13,TGCGCCAGCAGCCGCCGCCAGAATGAAAAACTGTTTTTT,CASSRRQNEKLFF
NA,TRBJ2-7,TRBV11-1,12,TGTGCCAGCAGTTCGAACAGGGTCGAGCAGTACTTC,CASSSNRVEQYF
TRBD2,TRBJ2-5,TRBV28,15,TGTGCCAGCAGGTCCGCGGCTAGCGGGAAAGAGACCCAGTACTTC,CASRSAASGKETQYF
TRBD1,TRBJ2-7,TRBV28,15,TGTGCCAGCAGTTTTGTAGGGACAGTGCTCTACGAGCAGTACTTC,CASSFVGTVLYEQYF
TRBD1,TRBJ1-2,TRBV2,11,TGTGCCAGCAGCTATACGACAGGGGAGACCTTC,CASSYTTGETF
TRBD2,TRBJ2-1,TRBV18,17,TGTGCCAGCTCAAACGGACTAGCGGGAGTACCCTACAATGAGCAGTTCTTC,CASSNGLAGVPYNEQFF
NA,TRBJ2-7,TRBV18,14,TGTGCCAGCTCACCCCCGGGACAAACCTACGAGCAGTACTTC,CASSPPGQTYEQYF
NA,TRBJ2-5,TRBV10-3,16,TGTGCCATCAGTGAGTCGAGGTCGGGAGTGGGAGAGACCCAGTACTTC,CAISESRSGVGETQYF
TRBD2,TRBJ2-2,TRBV6-1,15,TGTGCCAGCAGTTGGACTAGCGGGAGGGCCGGGGAGCTGTTTTTT,CASSWTSGRAGELFF
NA,TRBJ1-2,TRBV29-1,12,TGCAGCGCCCTACCGCTCACGGGTGGCTACACCTTC,CSALPLTGGYTF
TRBD2,TRBJ2-6,TRBV7-3,17,TGTGCCAGCAGGGCAGCGGGGAGAAGCTCTGGGGCCAACGTCCTGACTTTC,CASRAAGRSSGANVLTF
TRBD1,TRBJ1-2,TRBV6-1,13,TGTGCCAGCAAGTCGGACAGGGGACGCGGCTACACCTTC,CASKSDRGRGYTF
TRBD2,TRBJ2-7,TRBV25-1,16,TGTGCCAGCAGTGGATTTACTAGCGGGAGGGCCTACGAGCAGTACTTC,CASSGFTSGRAYEQYF
NA,TRBJ2-7,TRBV5-1,14,TGCGCCAGCAGTCTGTCAGGCGTATCCTACGAGCAGTACTTC,CASSLSGVSYEQYF
TRBD2,TRBJ2-4,TRBV28,16,TGTGCCAGCAGTTTAGGACTAGTATGGGCCAAAAACATTCAGTACTTC,CASSLGLVWAKNIQYF
NA,TRBJ2-1,TRBV4-1,13,TGCGCCAGCAGGGGGACACTAGACAATGAGCAGTTCTTC,CASRGTLDNEQFF
NA,TRBJ1-5,TRBV6-1,12,TGTGCCAGCAGCAGTCAGGGTGGACCCCAGCATTTT,CASSSQGGPQHF
TRBD1,TRBJ1-2,TRBV18,15,TGTGCCAGCTCACCAAAAGGGGACAGTTACTATGGCTACACCTTC,CASSPKGDSYYGYTF
TRBD2,TRBJ2-3,TRBV28,16,TGTGCCAGCAGTTTAGGCCTAGCGGGACCCTTTGGTGTGCAGTATTTT,CASSLGLAGPFGVQYF
TRBD2,TRBJ2-3,TRBV11-3,15,TGTGCCAGCAGCCTAATGGGCGGGAGTACAGATACGCAGTATTTT,CASSLMGGSTDTQYF
NA,TRBJ1-2,TRBV6-6,16,TGTGCCAGCAGTCCGGCTGAACAGAGGGCTAACTATGGCTACACCTTC,CASSPAEQRANYGYTF
NA,TRBJ1-5,TRBV2,17,TGTGCCAGCCATCCAGGGACGGCGGGGGTTAGCAATCAGCCCCAGCATTTT,CASHPGTAGVSNQPQHF
NA,TRBJ2-7,TRBV4-3,15,TGCGCCAGCAGCCAAGAGGCGGGATTGACCTACGAGCAGTACTTC,CASSQEAGLTYEQYF
TRBD1,TRBJ1-4,TRBV15,16,TGTGCCACCAGCGACTCGGGACAGGGTAATAATGAAAAACTGTTTTTT,CATSDSGQGNNEKLFF
NA,TRBJ1-1,TRBV28,13,TGTGCCAGCATTAACGACCTGAGGACTGAAGCTTTCTTT,CASINDLRTEAFF
NA,TRBJ1-1,TRBV19,14,TGTGCCAGTAGTTCCTGGGACATGAACACTGAAGCTTTCTTT,CASSSWDMNTEAFF
NA,TRBJ2-3,TRBV5-1,12,TGCGCCAGCAGCCGAGGGTCAGATACGCAGTATTTT,CASSRGSDTQYF
TRBD2,TRBJ2-1,TRBV4-3,16,TGCGCCAGCAGCCAAGCTCCCAGCGGGACCTACAATGAGCAGTTCTTC,CASSQAPSGTYNEQFF
TRBD2,TRBJ2-7,TRBV7-9,16,TGTGCCAGCAGCTTAGGGACTAGCGGATTATCCTACGAGCAGTACTTC,CASSLGTSGLSYEQYF
NA,TRBJ2-1,TRBV6-5,12,TGTGCCAGCAGGGACTTTTTCAATGAGCAGTTCTTC,CASRDFFNEQFF
NA,TRBJ2-5,TRBV5-6,14,TGTGCCAGCAGCCGGCGTGAGGGCGGAGAGACCCAGTACTTC,CASSRREGGETQYF
NA,TRBJ2-7,TRBV29-1,14,TGCAGCGTTCAGGAGATGGGGAGGTCCTACGAGCAGTACTTC,CSVQEMGRSYEQYF
NA,TRBJ2-3,TRBV2,15,TGTGCCAGCAGTGAGAGATTAGCGGTCACAGATACGCAGTATTTT,CASSERLAVTDTQYF
TRBD2,TRBJ2-3,TRBV20-1,11,TGCAGTGCGAACCCGGGGGAGGGGCAGTATTTT,CSANPGEGQYF
NA,TRBJ1-4,TRBV21-1,13,TGTGCCAGCGTGGGGCTCCCTTGTGAAAAACTGTTTTTT,CASVGLPCEKLFF
TRBD2,TRBJ2-4,TRBV5-1,15,TGCGCCAGCAGCGTATGGACGGGGGGAGGAAACATTCAGTACTTC,CASSVWTGGGNIQYF
NA,TRBJ1-1,TRBV7-3,15,TGTGCCAGCAGCCCGCGAGGGCTGGGGGCGTCGGAAGCTTTCTTT,CASSPRGLGASEAFF
NA,TRBJ1-6,TRBV28,15,TGTGCCAGCAGTTTCACCAGCTCCTATAATTCACCCCTCCACTTT,CASSFTSSYNSPLHF
NA,TRBJ1-2,TRBV4-1,17,TGCGCCAGCAGCCAAGATAGGGCAGGGGCCCAAGACTATGGCTACACCTTC,CASSQDRAGAQDYGYTF
NA,TRBJ1-2,TRBV12-5,13,TGTGCTAGTGGTTTTGAGGGATCCAATGGCTACACCTTC,CASGFEGSNGYTF
NA,TRBJ2-1,TRBV10-3,13,TGTGCCATTCAGACAGCCTCCTACAATGAGCAGTTCTTC,CAIQTASYNEQFF
NA,TRBJ1-1,TRBV11-2,11,TGTGCCAGCAGCTCCAGCACTGAAGCTTTCTTT,CASSSSTEAFF
NA,TRBJ2-7,TRBV7-2,13,TGTGCCAGCAGCTTGACAGAAACCTACGAGCAGTACTTC,CASSLTETYEQYF
NA,TRBJ2-1,TRBV11-2,15,TGTGCCAGCAGCTTAGCGGGGAACTCCTACAATGAGCAGTTCTTC,CASSLAGNSYNEQFF
NA,TRBJ2-7,TRBV28,14,TGTGCCAGCAGTTTACAGGGTCTACTCTACGAGCAGTACTTC,CASSLQGLLYEQYF